This is a list of T cell receptor beta chains from one sample in a study of breast tumors, draining lymph nodes, adjacent tissues. One entry per CDR3 protein results from TCRdb running MiXCR on the multiplex PCR reads. The data show about 22,000 distinct CDR3 sequences, about 61% seen once. Material for sequencing was tumor-adjacent breast tissue. These receptors all stem from a female donor with breast cancer. Some clones in this sample may be carry-over from other donors' samples. CDR3s include the opening cysteine and the closing phenylalanine or tryptophan. The order of the fields is D gene, J gene, V gene, clone size, CDR3 protein, CDR3 DNA. A D gene is named only where the DNA matches it firmly. Clone size appears in some rows only: once, few, many, or a class for an expanded clone.

-,TRBJ1-4,TRBV7-6,-,CASSLSGTSNEKLFF,TGTGCCAGCAGCTTATCCGGGACATCCAATGAAAAACTGTTTTTT
TRBD1,TRBJ1-2,TRBV3-1,many,CASSPTGLGYGYTF,TGTGCCAGCAGCCCGACAGGGCTGGGCTATGGCTACACCTTC
TRBD1,TRBJ2-3,TRBV2,many,CASSEAGNRGRMDTQYF,TGTGCCAGCAGTGAAGCGGGGAACAGGGGTAGGATGGATACGCAGTATTTT
TRBD2,TRBJ2-7,TRBV7-8,-,CASTMGGDEQYF,TGTGCCAGCACTATGGGAGGGGACGAGCAGTACTTC
-,TRBJ2-7,TRBV7-2,-,CASSPSGSGNYEQYF,TGTGCCAGCAGCCCCTCGGGTAGCGGAAACTACGAGCAGTACTTC
TRBD1,TRBJ1-2,TRBV24-1,-,CATSVGQTYGYTF,TGTGCCACCAGTGTGGGACAGACCTATGGCTACACCTTC
TRBD1,TRBJ1-6,TRBV12-3/TRBV12-4,-,CASRRQGSSSPLHF,TGTGCCAGCCGGAGACAGGGATCGAGTTCACCCCTCCACTTT
TRBD2,TRBJ2-1,TRBV6-2/TRBV6-3,medium-sized,CASTNLAGEANEQFF,TGTGCCAGCACGAATCTAGCGGGAGAGGCCAATGAGCAGTTCTTC
TRBD2,TRBJ2-7,TRBV7-8,-,CASSAGLLREQYF,TGTGCCAGCAGCGCGGGACTACTCAGGGAGCAGTACTTC
-,TRBJ1-3,TRBV7-2,-,CASKIDHSSGNTIYF,TGTGCCAGCAAAATTGACCATAGCTCTGGAAACACCATATATTTT
TRBD2,TRBJ2-1,TRBV20-1,-,CSAAGTSGRNNEQFF,TGCAGTGCCGCCGGGACTAGCGGGAGGAACAATGAGCAGTTCTTC
TRBD2,TRBJ2-3,TRBV20-1,once,CSAKSGGATDSTDTQYF,TGCAGTGCTAAAAGCGGGGGGGCTACCGATAGCACAGATACGCAGTATTTT
TRBD2,TRBJ2-3,TRBV3-1,-,CASSYTSGGEDTQYF,TGTGCCAGCAGCTATACTAGCGGGGGGGAAGATACGCAGTATTTT
TRBD1,TRBJ2-7,TRBV20-1,-,CSALGTASSYEQYF,TGCAGTGCACTTGGGACAGCGAGCTCCTACGAGCAGTACTTC
TRBD1,TRBJ1-6,TRBV7-8,-,CASSLVDRGNSPLHF,TGTGCCAGCAGCTTAGTCGACAGGGGTAATTCACCCCTCCACTTT
-,TRBJ2-7,TRBV7-9,few,CASSLPNSYEQYF,TGTGCCAGCAGCTTACCAAACTCCTACGAGCAGTACTTC
-,TRBJ1-2,TRBV9,once,CASSVGLGIYGYTF,TGTGCCAGCAGCGTAGGTTTGGGGATCTATGGCTACACCTTC
-,TRBJ2-7,TRBV10-1,many,CASSESMGTVSYEQYF,TGCGCCAGCAGTGAGTCTATGGGGACGGTCTCCTACGAGCAGTACTTC
TRBD1,TRBJ2-7,TRBV20-1,-,CSARDDRGWYEQYF,TGCAGTGCTAGAGATGACAGGGGGTGGTACGAGCAGTACTTC
-,TRBJ2-5,TRBV2,few,CASSEELLQETQYF,TGTGCCAGCAGTGAAGAGCTACTACAAGAGACCCAGTACTTC
-,TRBJ2-1,TRBV7-6,medium-sized,CASSIDNEQFF,TGTGCCAGCAGCATCGATAATGAGCAGTTCTTC
-,TRBJ2-1,TRBV11-1,-,CASSQGVSGAYNEQFF,TGCGCCAGCAGCCAAGGAGTATCGGGAGCCTACAATGAGCAGTTCTTC
TRBD1,TRBJ2-7,TRBV5-1,-,CASSLVGQGSHYEQYF,TGCGCCAGCAGCTTGGTCGGACAGGGATCGCACTACGAGCAGTACTTC
-,TRBJ1-2,TRBV5-6,-,CASSLGSRGNYGYTF,TGTGCCAGCAGCTTGGGGTCCCGAGGGAACTATGGCTACACCTTC
-,TRBJ1-4,TRBV2,-,CASSAMTGRNEKLFF,TGTGCCAGCAGTGCCATGACAGGACGTAATGAAAAACTGTTTTTT
-,TRBJ2-7,TRBV25-1,-,CASSGISGAYEQYF,TGTGCCAGCAGTGGAATATCCGGGGCATACGAGCAGTACTTC
TRBD1,TRBJ1-2,TRBV2,medium-sized,CASSKQGAWGYTF,TGTGCCAGCAGTAAACAGGGGGCGTGGGGCTACACCTTC
-,TRBJ2-7,TRBV5-1,-,CASSSRRGYF,TGCGCCAGCAGCTCCCGTCGGGGGTACTTC
TRBD1,TRBJ1-2,TRBV12-3/TRBV12-4,-,CASTAGGSGRHYGYTF,TGTGCCAGCACCGCAGGGGGGTCAGGGAGGCACTATGGCTACACCTTC
-,TRBJ1-4,TRBV7-2,-,CASSLTTGTRGEKLFF,TGTGCCAGCAGCTTAACCACCGGGACCAGGGGTGAAAAACTGTTTTTT
-,TRBJ2-6,TRBV9,-,CASSVAGRSSGANVLTF,TGTGCCAGCAGCGTTGCCGGACGGAGCTCTGGGGCCAACGTCCTGACTTTC
-,TRBJ2-3,TRBV7-9,-,CASSLAGFVAQQYF,TGTGCCAGCAGCTTAGCCGGTTTCGTGGCGCAGCAGTATTTT
-,TRBJ2-3,TRBV20-1,once,CSAAGGVNHTTQYF,TGCAGTGCCGCAGGCGGGGTTAACCACACTACGCAGTATTTT
TRBD2,TRBJ2-7,TRBV7-2,medium-sized,CASSPVAGSEQYF,TGTGCCAGCAGCCCAGTAGCGGGATCCGAGCAGTACTTC
-,TRBJ1-5,TRBV24-1,-,CATSGGYSNQPQHF,TGTGCCACCAGTGGCGGTTATAGCAATCAGCCCCAGCATTTT
-,TRBJ2-7,TRBV6-1,medium-sized,CASSGGDYEQYF,TGTGCCAGCAGTGGAGGGGATTACGAGCAGTACTTC
-,TRBJ1-4,TRBV5-5,-,CASSPDAGANEKLFF,TGTGCCAGCAGCCCGGACGCCGGGGCTAATGAAAAACTGTTTTTT
-,TRBJ2-5,TRBV11-2,medium-sized,CASSLGKETQYF,TGTGCCAGCAGCTTGGGGAAAGAGACCCAGTACTTC
TRBD1,TRBJ2-7,TRBV6-2/TRBV6-3,many,CASSPRDRGPYEQYF,TGTGCCAGCAGTCCCCGGGACAGGGGACCCTACGAGCAGTACTTC
-,TRBJ1-4,TRBV5-1,-,CASSFGENEKLFF,TGCGCCAGCAGCTTTGGGGAAAATGAAAAACTGTTTTTT